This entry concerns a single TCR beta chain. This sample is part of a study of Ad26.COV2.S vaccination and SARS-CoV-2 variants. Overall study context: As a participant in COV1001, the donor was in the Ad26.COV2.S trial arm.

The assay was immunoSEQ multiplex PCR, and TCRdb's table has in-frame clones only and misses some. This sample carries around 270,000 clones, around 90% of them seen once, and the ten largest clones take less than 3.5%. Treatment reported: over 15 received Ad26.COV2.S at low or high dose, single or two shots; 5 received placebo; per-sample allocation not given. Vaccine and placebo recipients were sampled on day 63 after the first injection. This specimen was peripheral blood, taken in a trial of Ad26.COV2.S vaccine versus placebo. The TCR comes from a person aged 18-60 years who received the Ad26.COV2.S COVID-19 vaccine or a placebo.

This CDR3 reads CSVGQGLAGGFFYEQYF. The CDR3 bases are TGCAGCGTTGGACAGGGACTAGCGGGGGGCTTCTTCTACGAGCAGTACTTC. The chain recombines TRBV29-1 with TRBJ2-7; 15 bases map to TRBD2. The CDR3 length is 17 residues. CDR1 and CDR2 from the germline V gene are SQVTM and ANQGSEA. Germline trimming cut 4 bases from V and 3 bases from J; bases unmatched to any gene: 10.